The 10 T cell receptor beta chains presented below share a single source sample, sequenced in a study of blood T cell repertoires in COVID-19. Assay: immunoSEQ multiplex PCR; the TCRdb copy retains only in-frame clones and omits some. The sample yields 100,000 to 150,000 clones, about four fifths seen once. Sequencing was performed on peripheral blood. These receptors were obtained from a man under 40 with COVID-19, enrolled during active disease.

V usage is TRBV28 and J usage is TRBJ2-7; 7 nucleotides line up with TRBD2. The CDR3 contains 15 residues. From germline, CDR1 is MDHEN and CDR2 SYDVKM. Trimming cost V 5 bases and J 5 bases; bases outside gene matches: 12. The CDR3 DNA is TGTGCCAGCAGTCCACCGGGGAGGGTTCGGGACGAGCAGTACTTC. Residues: CASSPPGRVRDEQYF.

J is TRBJ1-2 and V is TRBV24-1; 9 bases fit TRBD1. CDR1 KGHDR and CDR2 SFDVKD come from the germline V gene. After removal of 4 bases from V and 7 bases from J, the junction contained 6 bases not matched to a gene. The CDR3 covers 14 residues. Written as DNA, the CDR3 is TGTGCCACCAGTGACGGACAGGGGAACCGTGGCTACACCTTC. Encoded protein: CATSDGQGNRGYTF.

V gene TRBV27 combines with J gene TRBJ1-6; D is ambiguous. Germline CDR1 MNHEY, CDR2 SMNVEV (reference sequence). The CDR3 length is 12 residues. With 4 bases removed from V and 14 bases from J, the gap between germline ends came to 12 bases. The CDR3 DNA reads TGTGCCAGCAGTTCTTCAGGATCGGCCCTCCACTTT. Translating it yields CASSSSGSALHF.

The chain has TRBV19 and TRBJ1-5; no reliable D call. Germline lookup yields CDR1 LNHDA and CDR2 SQIVND (reference sequence). CDR3 length: 14 residues. Trimming cost V 1 base and J 5 bases, with 9 bases left between them. CDR3 in amino acids: CASSIGARDQPQHF. The CDR3 nucleotides read TGTGCCAGTAGTATAGGGGCAAGAGATCAGCCCCAGCATTTT.

This chain connects TRBV6-5 to TRBJ2-1; D is possibly TRBD2 (6 bases). Trimming cost V 5 bases and J 0 bases, with 11 bases left between them. The germline V gene has CDR1 MNHEY and CDR2 SVGAGI. The CDR3 totals 15 residues. The CDR3 DNA follows: TGTGCCAGCAGTCAGAACGGGGGCTCCTACAATGAGCAGTTCTTC. As protein: CASSQNGGSYNEQFF.

J is TRBJ2-3 and V is TRBV6-5; D is ambiguous. The V gene lost 7 bases and the J gene lost 6 bases, with 14 bases spanning the gap. The CDR3 has 13 residues. Germline V gene sequence: CDR1 MNHEY, CDR2 SVGAGI. CDR3 residues: CASTRMVGDTQYF. The DNA for the CDR3 is TGTGCCAGCACGCGAATGGTCGGGGATACGCAGTATTTT.

In this sample, this clone turned up once. The chain is built from TRBV5-6 and TRBJ2-1; D is possibly TRBD1 (5 bases). Trimming took 4 bases from V and 0 from J, leaving 14 bases between them. Germline V CDR1 and CDR2: SGHDT, YYEEEE. The length of the CDR3 is 16 residues. The CDR3 DNA reads TGTGCCAGCAGCCCGTACAGGCAGAGCTCCTACAATGAGCAGTTCTTC. This sequence encodes CASSPYRQSSYNEQFF.

The J gene is TRBJ2-7, the V gene TRBV7-9, with 8 positions matching TRBD2. Trimming at V came to 5 bases and at J to 7 bases, leaving 10 bases not matched to a gene. This CDR3 spans 14 amino acids. Per germline, CDR1 SEHNR and CDR2 FQNEAQ (reference sequence). The CDR3, as DNA: TGTGCCAGCAGCCCCCGAAACGGGAGGGAAGAGCAGTACTTC. This gives the protein CASSPRNGREEQYF. The whole variable domain, filled in from reference TRBV7-9 and TRBJ2-7, reads DTGVSQNPRHKITKRGQNVTFRCDPISEHNRLYWYRQTLGQGPEFLTYFQNEAQLEKSRLLSDRFSAERPKGSFSTLEIQRTEQGDSAMYLCASSPRNGREEQYFGPGTRLTVT.

A few counts support this clone. The chain uses TRBV28 and TRBJ1-3; tentative D call: TRBD1 (5 bases). CDR3 size: 15 residues. In germline, CDR1 is MDHEN, CDR2 SYDVKM. Trimming pared 6 bases from V and 2 bases from J, leaving 14 bases between. The DNA for the CDR3 is TGTGCCAGCAGCCCCAGGGTTCCAACTGGAAACACCATATATTTT. This translates into CASSPRVPTGNTIYF.

This clone came up a few times. CDR3 in amino acids: CSARLAGYNEQFF. The CDR3 coding sequence is TGCAGCGCCCGACTAGCGGGGTACAATGAGCAGTTCTTC. The chain recombines TRBV29-1 with TRBJ2-1, with TRBD2 matching over 11 bases. The junction had 3 bases not matched to a gene; V was cut back by 7 bases and J by 4 bases. Germline CDR1 SQVTM, CDR2 ANQGSEA. The CDR3 has 13 residues.